This T cell receptor beta chain is from a study of control samples from healthy donors and cancer patients. The CDR3 contains 16 residues. Trimming took 0 bases from V and 4 from J, leaving 15 bases between them. Germline CDR1 reads WNHNN; CDR2 reads SYGVQD (reference sequence). Assay used: immunoSEQ multiplex PCR; TCRdb lists only in-frame clones, some missing. The sample comprises 150,000 to 200,000 clones, around 95% of which are singletons, and about 4% rests with the top ten. Material for sequencing was blood. The source of this sequence is an older woman in good health. The chain links TRBV10-1 to TRBJ1-1; D may be TRBD1 (6 bases). The CDR3 is CASSESLSRGSTEAFF. The CDR3 bases are TGCGCCAGCAGTGAGTCCCTAAGCAGGGGCAGCACTGAAGCTTTCTTT.